This T cell receptor beta chain emerged from a study of blood T cell repertoires in COVID-19. V was clipped by 1 base and J by 8 bases, with 14 bases between them. The CDR3 has 15 amino acids. Germline values: CDR1 LGHDT, CDR2 YNNKEL (reference sequence). The table came from immunoSEQ multiplex PCR; TCRdb's copy has only in-frame clones and leaves some out. This sample has about 440,000 clones, with about 85% found just once. This clonotype was sampled from a woman younger than 35 with acute COVID-19. The gene calls are TRBV3-1 (or the pseudogene TRBV3-2) and TRBJ1-4; tentatively, D is TRBD1 (5 bases). The sample comprised PBMCs or T cells enriched from blood (not recorded which). CDR3 bases: TGTGCCAGCAGCCAAGGGACACTTAGGCAGGAAAAACTGTTTTTT. This encodes CASSQGTLRQEKLFF.